This TCR beta chain was retrieved from a study of cytomegalovirus exposure and HLA in healthy donors. Study in general: The 120 validation repertoires were produced on the same platform as the 720 or so repertoires of the first cohort. This was reported in a later analysis. Broader study findings: It was around 160 TCR beta chains that were listed as cytomegalovirus-associated. In vitro work confirmed that three CMV-associated chains recognize CMV antigens.

Regarding this clone: Its antigen is not known.

The CDR3 extends over 18 amino acids. V was clipped by 2 bases and J by 4 bases; unmatched bases: 16. CDR1 is MGHRA and CDR2 is YSYEKL in the germline V gene. Sequenced by immunoSEQ multiplex PCR; TCRdb stores in-frame clones only, minus some. This sample carries more than 110,000 clones, roughly 88% of them seen once, and the ten largest clones take 6.5% to 8.5%. The V gene is TRBV4-1, the J gene TRBJ1-1; TRBD1 aligns across 7 bases. The sequenced sample consisted of PBMCs. This TCR was sampled from a young woman in good health and CMV-seropositive. This CDR3 is CASSQQLIKTGAGTEAFF. The CDR3 nucleotides read TGCGCCAGCAGCCAACAACTGATAAAAACAGGGGCTGGCACTGAAGCTTTCTTT.